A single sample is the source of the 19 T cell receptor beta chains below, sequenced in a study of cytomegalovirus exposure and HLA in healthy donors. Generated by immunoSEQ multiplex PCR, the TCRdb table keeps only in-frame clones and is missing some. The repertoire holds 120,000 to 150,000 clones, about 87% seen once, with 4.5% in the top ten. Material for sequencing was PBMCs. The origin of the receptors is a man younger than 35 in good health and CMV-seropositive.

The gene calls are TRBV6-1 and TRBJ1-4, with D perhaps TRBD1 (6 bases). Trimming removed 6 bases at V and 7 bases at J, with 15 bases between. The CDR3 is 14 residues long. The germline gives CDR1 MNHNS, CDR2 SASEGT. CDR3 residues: CASRVGARGEKLFF. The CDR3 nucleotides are TGTGCCAGCAGGGTCGGGGCCAGGGGTGAAAAACTGTTTTTT.

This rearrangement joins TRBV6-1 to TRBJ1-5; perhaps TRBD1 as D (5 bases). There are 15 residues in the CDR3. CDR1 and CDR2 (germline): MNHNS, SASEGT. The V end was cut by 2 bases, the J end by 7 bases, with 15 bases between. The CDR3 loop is CASSESAAGGQPQHF. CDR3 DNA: TGTGCCAGCAGTGAATCCGCTGCGGGGGGACAGCCCCAGCATTTT.

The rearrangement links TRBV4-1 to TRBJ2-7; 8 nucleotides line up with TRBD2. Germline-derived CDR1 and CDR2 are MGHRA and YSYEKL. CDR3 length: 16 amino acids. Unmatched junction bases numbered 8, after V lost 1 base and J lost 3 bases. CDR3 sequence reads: CASSQVIAGPLYEQYF. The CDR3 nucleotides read TGCGCCAGCAGCCAAGTTATAGCGGGGCCTCTCTACGAGCAGTACTTC.

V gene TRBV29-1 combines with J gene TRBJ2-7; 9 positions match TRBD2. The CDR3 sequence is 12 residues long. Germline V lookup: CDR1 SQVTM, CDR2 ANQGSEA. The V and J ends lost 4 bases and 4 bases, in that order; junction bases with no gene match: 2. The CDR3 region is CSVGTSEYEQYF. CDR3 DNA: TGCAGCGTTGGGACTAGCGAATACGAGCAGTACTTC.

Here the CDR3 reads CASSLEGRNTEAFF. DNA for the CDR3: TGTGCCAGCAGCTTAGAGGGGCGTAACACTGAAGCTTTCTTT. The chain has TRBV7-2 and TRBJ1-1; tentative D call: TRBD1 (5 bases). This CDR3 is 14 amino acids long. Per germline, CDR1 SGHTA and CDR2 FQGNSA. Between the trimmed V and J ends, which lost 1 base and 2 bases, there was a span of 8 bases.

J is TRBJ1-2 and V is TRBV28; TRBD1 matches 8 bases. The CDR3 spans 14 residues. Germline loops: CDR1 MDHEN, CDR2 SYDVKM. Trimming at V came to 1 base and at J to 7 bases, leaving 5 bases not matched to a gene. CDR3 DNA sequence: TGTGCCAGCAGTTTATATCCAGGGGGCTCTGGCTACACCTTC. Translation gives CASSLYPGGSGYTF.

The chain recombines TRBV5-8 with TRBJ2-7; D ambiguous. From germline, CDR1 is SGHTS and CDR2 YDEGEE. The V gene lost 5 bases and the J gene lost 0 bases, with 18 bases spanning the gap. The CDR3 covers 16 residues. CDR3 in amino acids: CASRPSQRLSSYEQYF. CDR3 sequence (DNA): TGTGCCAGCAGACCATCCCAGCGCCTTAGCTCCTACGAGCAGTACTTC.

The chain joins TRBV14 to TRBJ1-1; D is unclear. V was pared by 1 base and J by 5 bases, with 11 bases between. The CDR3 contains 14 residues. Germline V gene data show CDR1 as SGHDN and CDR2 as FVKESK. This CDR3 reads CASSQVSSGTEAFF. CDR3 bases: TGTGCCAGCAGCCAAGTATCGTCGGGGACTGAAGCTTTCTTT.

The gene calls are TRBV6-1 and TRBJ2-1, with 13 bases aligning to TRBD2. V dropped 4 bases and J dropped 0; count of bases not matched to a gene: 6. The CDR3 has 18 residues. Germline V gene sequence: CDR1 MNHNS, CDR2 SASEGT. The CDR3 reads CASSGGLAGRSSYNEQFF. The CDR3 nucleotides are TGTGCCAGCAGTGGGGGACTAGCGGGACGGAGCTCCTACAATGAGCAGTTCTTC.

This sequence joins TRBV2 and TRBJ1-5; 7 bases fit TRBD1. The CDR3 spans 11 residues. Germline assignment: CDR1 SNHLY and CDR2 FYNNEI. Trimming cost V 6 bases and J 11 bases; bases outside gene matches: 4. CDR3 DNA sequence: TGTGCCAGCAGACAGACAGGGACCCAGCATTTT. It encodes CASRQTGTQHF.

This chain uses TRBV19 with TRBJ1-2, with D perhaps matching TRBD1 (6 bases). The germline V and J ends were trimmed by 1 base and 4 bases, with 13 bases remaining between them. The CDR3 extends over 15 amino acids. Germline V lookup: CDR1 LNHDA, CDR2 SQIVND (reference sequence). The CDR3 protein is CASSIGKGGSYGYTF. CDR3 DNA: TGTGCCAGTAGTATAGGGAAGGGGGGGAGCTATGGCTACACCTTC.

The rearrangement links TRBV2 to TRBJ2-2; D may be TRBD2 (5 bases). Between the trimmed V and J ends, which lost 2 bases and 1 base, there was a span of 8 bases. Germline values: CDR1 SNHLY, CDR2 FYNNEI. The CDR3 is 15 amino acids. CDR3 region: CASSERGVNTGELFF. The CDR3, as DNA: TGTGCCAGCAGTGAACGGGGTGTGAACACCGGGGAGCTGTTTTTT.

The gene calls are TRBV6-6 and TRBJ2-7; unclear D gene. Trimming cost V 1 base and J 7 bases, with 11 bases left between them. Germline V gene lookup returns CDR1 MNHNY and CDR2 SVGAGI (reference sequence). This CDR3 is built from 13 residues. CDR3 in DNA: TGTGCCAGCAGTTACTACCACCTAGAAGAGCAGTACTTC. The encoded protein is CASSYYHLEEQYF.

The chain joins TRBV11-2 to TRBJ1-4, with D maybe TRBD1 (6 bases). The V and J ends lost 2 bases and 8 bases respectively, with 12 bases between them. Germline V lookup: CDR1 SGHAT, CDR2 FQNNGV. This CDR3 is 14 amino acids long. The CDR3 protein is CASSLSRGGEKLFF. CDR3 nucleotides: TGTGCCAGCAGCTTAAGCAGGGGCGGCGAAAAACTGTTTTTT.

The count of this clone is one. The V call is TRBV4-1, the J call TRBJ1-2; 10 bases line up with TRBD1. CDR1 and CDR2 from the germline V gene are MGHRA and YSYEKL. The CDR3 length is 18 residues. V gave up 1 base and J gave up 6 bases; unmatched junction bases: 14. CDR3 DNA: TGCGCCAGCAGCCAAGGCCGAAGATCCCGCGGGACAGGGGATGGCTACACCTTC. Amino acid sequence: CASSQGRRSRGTGDGYTF.

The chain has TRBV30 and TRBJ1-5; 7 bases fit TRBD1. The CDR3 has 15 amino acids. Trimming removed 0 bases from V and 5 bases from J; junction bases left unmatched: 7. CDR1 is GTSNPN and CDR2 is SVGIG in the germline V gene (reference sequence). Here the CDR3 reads CAWSVQGKDDQPQHF. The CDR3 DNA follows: TGTGCCTGGAGTGTACAGGGGAAGGACGATCAGCCCCAGCATTTT.

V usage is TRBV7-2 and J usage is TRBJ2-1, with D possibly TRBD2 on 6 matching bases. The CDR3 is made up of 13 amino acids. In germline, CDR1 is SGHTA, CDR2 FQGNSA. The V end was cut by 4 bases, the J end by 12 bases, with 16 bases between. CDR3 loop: CASSWRDVGGQFF. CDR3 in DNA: TGTGCCAGCAGCTGGCGGGATGTCGGCGGGCAGTTCTTC.

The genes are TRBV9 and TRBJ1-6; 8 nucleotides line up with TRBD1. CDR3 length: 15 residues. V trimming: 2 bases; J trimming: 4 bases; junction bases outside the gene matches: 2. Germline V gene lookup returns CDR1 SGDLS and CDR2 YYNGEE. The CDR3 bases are TGTGCCAGCAGCGTGGGACAGGATTATAATTCACCCCTCCACTTT. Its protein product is CASSVGQDYNSPLHF.

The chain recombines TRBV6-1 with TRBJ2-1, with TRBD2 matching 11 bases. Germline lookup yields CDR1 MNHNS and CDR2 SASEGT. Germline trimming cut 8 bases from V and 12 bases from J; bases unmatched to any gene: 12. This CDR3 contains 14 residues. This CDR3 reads CASGGLAGDIRQFF. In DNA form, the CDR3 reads TGTGCCAGCGGAGGACTAGCGGGTGACATTCGGCAGTTCTTC.